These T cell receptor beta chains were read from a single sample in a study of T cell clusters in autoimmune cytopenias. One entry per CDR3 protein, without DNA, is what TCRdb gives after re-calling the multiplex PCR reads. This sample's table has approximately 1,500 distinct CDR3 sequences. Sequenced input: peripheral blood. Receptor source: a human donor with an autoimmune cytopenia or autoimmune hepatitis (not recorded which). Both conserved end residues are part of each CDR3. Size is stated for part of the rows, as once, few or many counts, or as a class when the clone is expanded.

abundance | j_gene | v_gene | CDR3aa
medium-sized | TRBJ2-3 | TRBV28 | CASSLGPGLGTDTQYF
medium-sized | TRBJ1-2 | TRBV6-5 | CASSYSSTRGVNYGYTF
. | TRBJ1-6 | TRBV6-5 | CASSPLTGGYNSPLHF
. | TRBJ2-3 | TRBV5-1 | CASSLGRDRGTDTQYF
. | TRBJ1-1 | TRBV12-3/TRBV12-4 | CASSSRTGLFWNTEAFF
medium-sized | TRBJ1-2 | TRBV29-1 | CSVEGQNNYGYTF
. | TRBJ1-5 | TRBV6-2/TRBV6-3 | CASSSPLMLSNQPQHF
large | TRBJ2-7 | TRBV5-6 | CASSRGSSYEQYF
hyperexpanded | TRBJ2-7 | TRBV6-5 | CASSHGGYEQYF
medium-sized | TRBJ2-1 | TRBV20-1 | CSAHPIRTSGIDLMGFNEQFF
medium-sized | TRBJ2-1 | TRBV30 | CAWSWGSGIYNEQFF
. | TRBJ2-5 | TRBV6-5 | CASSESAGLAGASYEQYF
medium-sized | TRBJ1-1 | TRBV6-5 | CASSYFRNTEAFF
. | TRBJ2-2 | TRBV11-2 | CASSLVGGAGELFF
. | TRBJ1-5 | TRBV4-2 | CASSQDRGGQPQHF
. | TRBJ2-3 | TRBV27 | CASSLSLGATDTQYF
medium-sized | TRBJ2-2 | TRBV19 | CASRHRAGELFF
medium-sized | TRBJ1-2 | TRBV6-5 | CASSYRGYGYTF
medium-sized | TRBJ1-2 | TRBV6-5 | CASSYSMHYGYGYTF
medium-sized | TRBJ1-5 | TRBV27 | CASSPGTGGVGQPQHF
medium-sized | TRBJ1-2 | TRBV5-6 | CASSRPGQNYGYTF
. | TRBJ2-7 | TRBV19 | CASTGQDRSSYEQYF
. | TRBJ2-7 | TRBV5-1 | CASSLVPKFTDRDYYEQYF
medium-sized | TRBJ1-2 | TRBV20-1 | CSAYRGGNGYTF
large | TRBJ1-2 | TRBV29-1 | CSAMLPGESNYGYTF
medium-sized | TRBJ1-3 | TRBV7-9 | CASSLNSATGNTIYF
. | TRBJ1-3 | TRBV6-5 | CASSTLQGAGNTIYF